This TCR beta chain came from a study of vaccination effects on CD4 cells after COVID-19. The overall study: Two-dose BNT162b2 or mRNA-1273 vaccination was given to participants. Study results and caveats: Researchers reported few convalescent patients and no early post-infection timepoints in the study.

Expansion of antigen-specific CD4+ T cells with viral peptide pools was carried out by the ViraFEST assay before sequencing. Investigators separated out CD4+ T cells once 10 days of culture had passed. Nucleocapsid antibody tests were negative, and the vaccine recipients had no prior SARS-CoV-2 infection. Wells of two million PBMC each were grown with 10 IU/ml IL-2 and about 9.7 ug/ml peptides. This CDR3 region has 14 residues. From germline, CDR1 is LGHNA and CDR2 YSLEER. Between the trimmed V and J ends, which lost 0 bases and 1 base, there was a span of 6 bases. A few counts support this clone. What it recognizes is unknown. Sequencing used immunoSEQ multiplex PCR; TCRdb keeps in-frame clones, though not all of them. The sample shows 30,000 to 45,000 clones, about two thirds of them seen only once.

The gene calls are TRBV4-3 and TRBJ1-1; D is unclear. Sequences were derived from CD4+ T cells from PBMCs cultured with SARS-CoV-2 spike peptides, sampled before COVID-19 vaccination. The TCR originated in a human donor who received a COVID-19 vaccine. The DNA of the CDR3 is TGCGCCAGCAGCCAAGATAGGCAGAACACTGAAGCTTTCTTT. Translating it yields CASSQDRQNTEAFF.